These T cell receptor beta chains were read from a single sample in a study of CD8 T cells in Susac syndrome. In TCRdb, the immunoSEQ multiplex PCR reads were re-called with MiXCR into one record per CDR3 protein. The sample lists approximately 150,000 distinct CDR3 sequences; approximately 94% were seen once. The specimen was CD4+ T cells from PBMCs. These receptor sequences come from a human donor in good health. CDR3s include the opening cysteine and the closing phenylalanine or tryptophan. D genes are given only for firm matches.

CDR3 protein,J gene,D gene,V gene
CAKLGVAKNIQYF,TRBJ2-4,NA,TRBV27
CASSRGGTGRSYNEQFF,TRBJ2-1,TRBD1,TRBV5-4
CASSQVNGVTGELFF,TRBJ2-2,NA,TRBV14
CASSPPGTGVPREQYF,TRBJ2-7,TRBD1,TRBV7-9
CAIRTGLEAFF,TRBJ1-1,TRBD1,TRBV10-3
CAPKEEFGTEAFF,TRBJ1-1,NA,TRBV7-9
CASSPVDRGTGELFF,TRBJ2-2,TRBD1,TRBV18
CATSRAGLAGGQETQYF,TRBJ2-5,TRBD2,TRBV15
CSARGVFRGTDTQYF,TRBJ2-3,NA,TRBV20-1
CASSSRTSSYNEQFF,TRBJ2-1,TRBD2,TRBV5-4
CASSPGTGGPMNTEAFF,TRBJ1-1,TRBD1,TRBV12-3/TRBV12-4
CASSITTNEKLFF,TRBJ1-4,NA,TRBV19
CASSKGDYKNIQYF,TRBJ2-4,NA,TRBV21-1
CASRGGAYRQYF,TRBJ2-3,NA,TRBV28
CASSLNQFTEAFF,TRBJ1-1,NA,TRBV4-1
CASTRDRGNQPQHF,TRBJ1-5,TRBD1,TRBV2
CASSGGINQPQHF,TRBJ1-5,NA,TRBV18
CASSLAAAGGVSSEQFF,TRBJ2-1,TRBD2,TRBV5-1
CASSELTSTDTQYF,TRBJ2-3,NA,TRBV2
CASSPLAGGSYEQYF,TRBJ2-7,TRBD2,TRBV3-1
CASSPWGSQKRITGYTF,TRBJ1-2,NA,TRBV27
CASSEIINYGYTF,TRBJ1-2,NA,TRBV7-2
CASSSSTAQFF,TRBJ2-1,NA,TRBV2
CAWSEGRSADTQYF,TRBJ2-3,NA,TRBV30
CASSRADNEQFF,TRBJ2-1,NA,TRBV7-6
CSASIGRDTEAFF,TRBJ1-1,NA,TRBV20-1
CASRSLGNRPEQYF,TRBJ2-7,NA,TRBV28
CSALLPGGAAGEQYF,TRBJ2-7,TRBD1,TRBV20-1
CASSIPNTEAFF,TRBJ1-1,NA,TRBV11-2
CASSLGLVPDTQYF,TRBJ2-3,TRBD2,TRBV19
CASSFGTPSGNTIYF,TRBJ1-3,NA,TRBV12-3/TRBV12-4
CSVRNLGDIRGEQYF,TRBJ2-7,NA,TRBV20-1
CASSLWGNEQFF,TRBJ2-1,NA,TRBV5-4
CSARDSSNYGYTF,TRBJ1-2,NA,TRBV20-1
CASSLAGGAGMRTTVYEQYF,TRBJ2-7,TRBD2,TRBV7-2
CASSLPRGGEQFF,TRBJ2-1,NA,TRBV2
CASSFARTLNTGELFF,TRBJ2-2,NA,TRBV6-2/TRBV6-3
CAWSVWGLAKGHTQYF,TRBJ2-3,NA,TRBV30
CSARDDDNEQFF,TRBJ2-1,NA,TRBV20-1
CASSLDRAYYEQYF,TRBJ2-7,NA,TRBV5-1
CSAITSGRIDEQFF,TRBJ2-1,TRBD2,TRBV20-1
CSARAQREGTYNEQFF,TRBJ2-1,TRBD2,TRBV20-1
CASSPKAGGPSYEQYF,TRBJ2-7,TRBD2,TRBV7-8
CASSLAPGSGGSYNEQFF,TRBJ2-1,NA,TRBV5-4
CSASGFDTGELFF,TRBJ2-2,NA,TRBV20-1
CASSSTSGREETQYF,TRBJ2-5,TRBD2,TRBV19
CSASGQVRSNTEAFF,TRBJ1-1,TRBD1,TRBV20-1
CATSRDVDSNTEAFF,TRBJ1-1,NA,TRBV15
CASSQASGRVTDTQYF,TRBJ2-3,TRBD2,TRBV28
CATSSRELQHF,TRBJ1-5,NA,TRBV15